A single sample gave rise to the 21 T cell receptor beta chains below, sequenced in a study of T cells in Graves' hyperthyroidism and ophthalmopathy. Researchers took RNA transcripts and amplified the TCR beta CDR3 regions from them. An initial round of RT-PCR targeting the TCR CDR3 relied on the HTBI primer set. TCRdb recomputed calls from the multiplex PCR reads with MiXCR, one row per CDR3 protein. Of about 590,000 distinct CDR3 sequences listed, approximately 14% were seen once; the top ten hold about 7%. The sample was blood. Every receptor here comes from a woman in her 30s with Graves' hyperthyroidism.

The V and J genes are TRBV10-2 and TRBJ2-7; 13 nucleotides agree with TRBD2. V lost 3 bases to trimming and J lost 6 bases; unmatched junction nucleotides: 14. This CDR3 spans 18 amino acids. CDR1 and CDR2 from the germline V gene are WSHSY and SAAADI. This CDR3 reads CASSDNRDSRLAGGEQYF. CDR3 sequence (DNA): TGCGCCAGCAGTGATAATAGGGACAGCCGACTAGCGGGGGGCGAGCAGTACTTC.

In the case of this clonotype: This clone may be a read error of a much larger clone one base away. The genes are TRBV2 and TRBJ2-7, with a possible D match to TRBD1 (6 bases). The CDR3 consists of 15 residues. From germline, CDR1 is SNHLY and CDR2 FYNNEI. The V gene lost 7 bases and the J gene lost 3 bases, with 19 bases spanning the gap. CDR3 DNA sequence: TGTGCCAGCACCGAACAGCCAGGGGCAAACTACGAGCAGTACTTC. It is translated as CASTEQPGANYEQYF.

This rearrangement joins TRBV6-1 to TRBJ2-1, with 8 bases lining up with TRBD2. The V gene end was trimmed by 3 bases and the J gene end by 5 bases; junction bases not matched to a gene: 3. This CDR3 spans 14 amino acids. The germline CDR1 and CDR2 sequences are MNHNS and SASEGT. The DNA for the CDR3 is TGTGCCAGCAGTGACCTGACTAGCGACAATGAGCAGTTCTTC. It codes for CASSDLTSDNEQFF.

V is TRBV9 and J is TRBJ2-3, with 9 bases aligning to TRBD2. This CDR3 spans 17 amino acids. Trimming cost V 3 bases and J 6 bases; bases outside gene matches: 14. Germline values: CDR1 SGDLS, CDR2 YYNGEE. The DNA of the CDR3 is TGTGCCAGCAGCGGCGACCACCGGGCTAGCGGGATGGATACGCAGTATTTT. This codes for CASSGDHRASGMDTQYF.

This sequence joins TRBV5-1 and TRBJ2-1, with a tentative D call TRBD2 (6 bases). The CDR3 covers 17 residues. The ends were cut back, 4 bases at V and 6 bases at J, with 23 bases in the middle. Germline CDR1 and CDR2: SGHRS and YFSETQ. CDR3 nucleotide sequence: TGCGCCAGCAGCATACGATCGGGATCTAGCGATATCAATGAGCAGTTCTTC. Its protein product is CASSIRSGSSDINEQFF.

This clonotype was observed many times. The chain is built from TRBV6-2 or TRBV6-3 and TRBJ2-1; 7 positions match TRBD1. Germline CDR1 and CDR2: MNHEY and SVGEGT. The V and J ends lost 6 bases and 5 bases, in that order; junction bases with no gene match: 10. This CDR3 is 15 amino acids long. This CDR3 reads CASRRGQVVNNEQFF. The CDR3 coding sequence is TGTGCCAGCAGACGCGGACAGGTCGTGAACAATGAGCAGTTCTTC.

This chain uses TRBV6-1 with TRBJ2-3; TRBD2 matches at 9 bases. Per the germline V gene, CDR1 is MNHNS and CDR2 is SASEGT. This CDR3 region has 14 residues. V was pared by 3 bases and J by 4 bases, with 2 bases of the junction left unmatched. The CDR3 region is CASSDAGGPDTQYF. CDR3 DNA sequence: TGTGCCAGCAGTGACGCGGGAGGGCCAGATACGCAGTATTTT.

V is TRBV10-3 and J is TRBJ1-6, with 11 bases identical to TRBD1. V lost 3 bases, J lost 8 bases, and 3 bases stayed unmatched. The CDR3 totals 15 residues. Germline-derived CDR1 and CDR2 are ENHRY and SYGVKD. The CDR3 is CAISDTGQGDSPLHF. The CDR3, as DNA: TGTGCCATCAGTGATACGGGACAGGGGGATTCACCCCTCCACTTT.

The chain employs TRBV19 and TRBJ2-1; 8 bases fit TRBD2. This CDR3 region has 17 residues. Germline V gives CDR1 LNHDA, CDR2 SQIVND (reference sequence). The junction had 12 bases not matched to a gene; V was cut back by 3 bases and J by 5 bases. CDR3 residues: CASSIQGAGVLNNEQFF. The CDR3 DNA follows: TGTGCCAGTAGTATCCAAGGAGCGGGAGTTCTTAACAATGAGCAGTTCTTC. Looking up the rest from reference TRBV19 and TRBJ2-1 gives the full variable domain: DGGITQSPKYLFRKEGQNVTLSCEQNLNHDAMYWYRQDPGQGLRLIYYSQIVNDFQKGDIAEGYSVSREKKESFPLTVTSAQKNPTAFYLCASSIQGAGVLNNEQFFGPGTRLTVL.

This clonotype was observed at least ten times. The CDR3: CASSLAGPEVEQYF. In nucleotides, the CDR3 is TGCGCCAGCAGCTTGGCCGGGCCTGAGGTCGAGCAGTACTTC. The V call is TRBV5-1, the J call TRBJ2-7; D uncertain. The ends were cut back, 0 bases at V and 6 bases at J, with 13 bases in the middle. The CDR3 loop spans 14 amino acids. Per the germline V gene, CDR1 is SGHRS and CDR2 is YFSETQ.

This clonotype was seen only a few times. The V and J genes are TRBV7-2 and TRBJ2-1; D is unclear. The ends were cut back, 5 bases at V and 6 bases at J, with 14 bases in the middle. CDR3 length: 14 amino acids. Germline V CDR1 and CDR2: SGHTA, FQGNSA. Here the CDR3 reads CASSPTASGNEQFF. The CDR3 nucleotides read TGTGCCAGCAGCCCAACCGCCTCGGGCAATGAGCAGTTCTTC.

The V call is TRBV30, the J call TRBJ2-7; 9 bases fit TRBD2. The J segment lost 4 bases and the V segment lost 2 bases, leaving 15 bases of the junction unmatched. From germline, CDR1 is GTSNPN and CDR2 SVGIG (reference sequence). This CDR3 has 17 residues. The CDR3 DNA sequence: TGTGCCTGGAGTAGGGTCTTTTCTAGCGGGACTTTATACGAGCAGTACTTC. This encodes CAWSRVFSSGTLYEQYF. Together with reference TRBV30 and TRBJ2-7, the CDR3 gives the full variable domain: SQTIHQWPATLVQPVGSPLSLECTVEGTSNPNLYWYRQAAGRGLQLLFYSVGIGQISSEVPQNLSASRPQDRQFILSSKKLLLSDSGFYLCAWSRVFSSGTLYEQYFGPGTRLTVT.

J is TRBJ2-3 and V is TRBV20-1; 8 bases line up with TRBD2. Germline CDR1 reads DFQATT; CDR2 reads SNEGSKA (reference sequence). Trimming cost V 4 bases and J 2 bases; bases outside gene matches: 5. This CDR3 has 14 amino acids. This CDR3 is CSAIIAGYTDTQYF. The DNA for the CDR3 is TGCAGTGCTATAATAGCGGGGTACACAGATACGCAGTATTTT.

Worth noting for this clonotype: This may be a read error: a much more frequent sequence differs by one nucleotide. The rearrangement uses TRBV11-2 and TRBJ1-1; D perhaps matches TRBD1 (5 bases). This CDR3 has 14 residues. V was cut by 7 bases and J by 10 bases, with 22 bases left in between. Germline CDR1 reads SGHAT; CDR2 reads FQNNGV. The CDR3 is CASTSWGDHMVAFF. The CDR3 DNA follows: TGTGCCAGCACCAGCTGGGGGGATCACATGGTAGCTTTCTTT.

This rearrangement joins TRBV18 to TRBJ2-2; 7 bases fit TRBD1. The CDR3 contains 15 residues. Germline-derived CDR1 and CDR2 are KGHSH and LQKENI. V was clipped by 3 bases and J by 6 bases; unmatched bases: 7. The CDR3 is CASSPAGQVPGELFF. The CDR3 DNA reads TGTGCCAGCTCACCGGCCGGACAGGTTCCCGGGGAGCTGTTTTTT.

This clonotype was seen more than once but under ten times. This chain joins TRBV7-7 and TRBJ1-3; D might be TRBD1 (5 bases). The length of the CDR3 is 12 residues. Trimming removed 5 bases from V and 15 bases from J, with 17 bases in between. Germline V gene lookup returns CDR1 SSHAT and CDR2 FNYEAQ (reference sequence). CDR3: CASSPQSGTAYF. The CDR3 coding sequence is TGTGCCAGCAGCCCCCAATCCGGGACCGCATATTTT.

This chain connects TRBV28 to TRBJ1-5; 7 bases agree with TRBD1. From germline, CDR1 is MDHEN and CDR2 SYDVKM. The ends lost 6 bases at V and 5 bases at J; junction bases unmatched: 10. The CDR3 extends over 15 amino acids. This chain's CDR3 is CASSHGQEKDQPQHF. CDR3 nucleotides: TGTGCCAGCAGCCATGGACAGGAAAAAGATCAGCCCCAGCATTTT.

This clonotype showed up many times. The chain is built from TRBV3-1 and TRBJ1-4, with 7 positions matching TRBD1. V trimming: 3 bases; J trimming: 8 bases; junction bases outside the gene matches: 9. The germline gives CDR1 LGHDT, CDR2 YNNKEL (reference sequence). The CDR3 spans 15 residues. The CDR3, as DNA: TGTGCCAGCAGCCAGGGTACAGGGGTAGGCGAAAAACTGTTTTTT. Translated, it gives CASSQGTGVGEKLFF.

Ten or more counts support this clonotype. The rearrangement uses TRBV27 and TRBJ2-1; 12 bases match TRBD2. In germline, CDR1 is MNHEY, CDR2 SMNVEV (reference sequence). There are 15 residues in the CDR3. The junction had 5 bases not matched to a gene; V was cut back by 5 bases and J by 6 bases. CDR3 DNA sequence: TGTGCCAGCAGTCTAGCGGGAGGGGGGTCCAATGAGCAGTTCTTC. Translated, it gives CASSLAGGGSNEQFF.

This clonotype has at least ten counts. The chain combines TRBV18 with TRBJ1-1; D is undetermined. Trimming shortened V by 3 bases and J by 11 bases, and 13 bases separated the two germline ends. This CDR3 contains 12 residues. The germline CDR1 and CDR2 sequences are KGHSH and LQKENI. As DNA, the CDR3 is TGTGCCAGCTCACCCCCCGGCGTTCGCGCTTTCTTT. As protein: CASSPPGVRAFF.

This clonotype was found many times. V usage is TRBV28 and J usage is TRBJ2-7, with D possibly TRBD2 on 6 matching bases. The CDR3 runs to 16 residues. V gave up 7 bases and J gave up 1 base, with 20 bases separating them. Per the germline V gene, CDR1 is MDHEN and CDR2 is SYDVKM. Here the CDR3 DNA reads TGTGCCAGCATTAAAGCCTCTTGGACTAAATCCTACGAGCAGTACTTC. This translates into CASIKASWTKSYEQYF.